Following are 30 T cell receptor beta chains from one sample sequenced in a study of brain T cells in children with intractable seizures. Clones were sequenced by immunoSEQ multiplex PCR, and TCRdb holds only the in-frame ones, with some missing. The data hold 340,000 or so clones, with nearly 95% observed a single time. Time point here: blood from clinic visit 5 months post-surgery; TSC patient then seizure free. This specimen was peripheral blood, taken less than 6 months after surgery. The receptor source for this set is a boy under two years old with tuberous sclerosis and intractable seizures.

This rearrangement joins TRBV6-2 or TRBV6-3 to TRBJ2-3; TRBD2 aligns across 7 bases. The CDR3 is 15 residues long. Germline V gene data show CDR1 as MNHEY and CDR2 as SVGEGT. Losses at the gene ends were 0 bases for V and 1 base for J; bases not matched to a gene: 1. The CDR3 is CASSYSGGGTDTQYF. CDR3 bases: TGTGCCAGCAGTTACTCGGGGGGGGGCACAGATACGCAGTATTTT.

This chain links TRBV20-1 with TRBJ1-6; no firm D call. CDR3 length: 10 residues. Germline V lookup: CDR1 DFQATT, CDR2 SNEGSKA (reference sequence). V was clipped by 1 base and J by 9 bases, with 1 base between them. The CDR3 DNA sequence: TGCAGTGCTAGAGTTTCACCCCTCCACTTT. Translating it yields CSARVSPLHF.

The rearrangement uses TRBV7-3 and TRBJ2-1, with D uncertain. The germline V gene encodes CDR1 SGHTA and CDR2 FQGTGA. Trimming stripped 3 bases from V and 9 bases from J, with 3 bases between. CDR3 length equals 10 residues. DNA of the CDR3: TGTGCCAGCAGCTTTAGTGAGCAGTTCTTC. Its protein product is CASSFSEQFF.

The V call is TRBV30, the J call TRBJ1-2; possibly TRBD1 for D (6 bases). Germline CDR1 reads GTSNPN; CDR2 reads SVGIG (reference sequence). CDR3 length equals 12 residues. Deletions cut 4 bases from V and 8 bases from J, with 14 bases between. Here the CDR3 reads CAWTHGGAGYTF. The CDR3 DNA is TGTGCCTGGACCCACGGGGGGGCAGGCTACACCTTC.

This clone appeared once. This sequence joins TRBV24-1 and TRBJ2-1; D is possibly TRBD1 or TRBD2 (6 bases each). CDR3 size: 19 residues. V was trimmed by 5 bases and J by 0 bases, leaving 22 bases between them. CDR1 is KGHDR, CDR2 SFDVKD, per germline. The CDR3 spells CATSAREGGGGSSYNEQFF. The CDR3 region has the DNA TGTGCCACCAGTGCCCGGGAAGGGGGAGGAGGTAGCTCCTACAATGAGCAGTTCTTC.

The rearrangement uses TRBV24-1 and TRBJ2-3; no definite D call. This CDR3 has 13 residues. Trimming left V 2 bases short and J 1 base short, with 3 bases between. Germline CDR1 reads KGHDR; CDR2 reads SFDVKD. CDR3 amino acids: CATSDSGTDTQYF. CDR3 nucleotides: TGTGCCACCAGTGATTCGGGCACAGATACGCAGTATTTT.

The chain joins TRBV19 to TRBJ1-6; D call uncertain. Germline V gene sequence: CDR1 LNHDA, CDR2 SQIVND (reference sequence). There are 16 residues in the CDR3. Trimming took off 0 bases at V and 8 bases at J, with 14 bases between the two ends. The CDR3 region is CASSIDHEGLDSPLHF. The DNA for the CDR3 is TGTGCCAGTAGTATAGATCATGAGGGTTTGGATTCACCCCTCCACTTT.

The chain is built from TRBV20-1 and TRBJ1-1; no firm D call. The length of the CDR3 is 14 residues. V lost 3 bases to trimming and J lost 1 base, with 12 bases between them. Germline V lookup: CDR1 DFQATT, CDR2 SNEGSKA (reference sequence). This chain's CDR3 is CSASWAARNTEAFF. CDR3 bases: TGCAGTGCTAGTTGGGCGGCGAGGAACACTGAAGCTTTCTTT.

This rearrangement joins TRBV6-1 to TRBJ1-1, with D possibly TRBD1 on 5 matching bases. Trimming left V 4 bases short and J 1 base short, with 16 bases between. CDR1 is MNHNS, CDR2 SASEGT, per germline. There are 16 residues in the CDR3. The CDR3 DNA reads TGTGCCAGCAGTGCCTCCGGGGGGGGATGGAACACTGAAGCTTTCTTT. Protein product: CASSASGGGWNTEAFF.

The rearrangement joins TRBV14 to TRBJ1-2; a possible D gene is TRBD1 (5 bases). This CDR3 region has 12 residues. The germline V gene encodes CDR1 SGHDN and CDR2 FVKESK. Trimming removed 4 bases from V and 4 bases from J, with 7 bases in between. CDR3 nucleotides: TGTGCCAGCAGCCTGGGGGGCTATGGCTACACCTTC. This sequence encodes CASSLGGYGYTF.

The chain is built from TRBV19 and TRBJ2-7; D remains unclear. The V end was cut by 3 bases, the J end by 2 bases, with 8 bases between. The CDR3 has 13 residues. CDR1 is LNHDA, CDR2 SQIVND, per germline (reference sequence). CDR3: CASSIGLPYEQYF. The CDR3 bases are TGTGCCAGTAGTATTGGCCTTCCCTACGAGCAGTACTTC.

The chain is built from TRBV6-4 and TRBJ1-6; 7 bases are shared with TRBD1. V was clipped by 6 bases and J by 7 bases; unmatched bases: 9. There are 15 residues in the CDR3. Germline V gene lookup returns CDR1 MRHNA and CDR2 SNTAGT. CDR3 sequence (DNA): TGTGCCAGCAGCGAGGTACAGGGGCGCAATTCACCCCTCCACTTT. It codes for CASSEVQGRNSPLHF.

In its sample, this clone was seen a few times. The rearrangement joins TRBV2 to TRBJ1-5; 7 bases match TRBD1. The CDR3 extends over 13 amino acids. Germline CDR1 SNHLY, CDR2 FYNNEI. V was pared by 10 bases and J by 6 bases, with 9 bases of the junction left unmatched. Written as DNA, the CDR3 is TGTGCCACCGCGGAGGGGGCTGGTCAGCCCCAGCATTTT. Its protein is CATAEGAGQPQHF.

This clone showed up just a few times. The rearrangement links TRBV7-9 to TRBJ1-2, with 7 bases lining up with TRBD1. Germline CDR1 and CDR2: SEHNR and FQNEAQ (reference sequence). CDR3 length equals 16 residues. V was clipped by 4 bases and J by 5 bases; unmatched bases: 13. CDR3 sequence reads: CASSSHNRGEGYGYTF. CDR3 DNA: TGTGCCAGCAGCTCCCATAACAGGGGTGAGGGATATGGCTACACCTTC.

CDR3 loop: CASSIAFVVSNQPQHF. The CDR3 DNA follows: TGTGCCAGTAGTATAGCCTTCGTGGTGAGCAATCAGCCCCAGCATTTT. The chain carries TRBV19 and TRBJ1-5; D not resolved. CDR3 length: 16 amino acids. CDR1 is LNHDA and CDR2 is SQIVND in the germline V gene (reference sequence). V dropped 1 base and J dropped 1 base, with 11 bases sitting between them.

V gene TRBV4-1 combines with J gene TRBJ1-6, with 10 bases that match TRBD1. With 0 bases clipped from V and 6 bases from J, the junction kept 2 bases outside the gene matches. CDR3 length: 16 residues. The V gene's germline CDR1 is MGHRA and CDR2 YSYEKL. In DNA, the CDR3 is TGCGCCAGCAGCCAAGACCGGGACAGGGGTAATTCACCCCTCCACTTT. This gives the protein CASSQDRDRGNSPLHF.

The chain is built from TRBV24-1 and TRBJ2-1, with D tentatively TRBD1 (5 bases). The CDR3 extends over 16 amino acids. CDR1 is KGHDR and CDR2 is SFDVKD in the germline V gene. The V end lost 0 bases, the J end lost 3 bases, and 11 bases lay between the germline ends. The CDR3 here is CATSDLSPRGYNEQFF. CDR3 DNA: TGTGCCACCAGTGATTTGTCGCCTAGGGGCTACAATGAGCAGTTCTTC.

V is TRBV27 and J is TRBJ1-2, with unresolved D. The length of the CDR3 is 14 residues. Germline V lookup: CDR1 MNHEY, CDR2 SMNVEV (reference sequence). The V gene lost 5 bases and the J gene lost 0 bases, with 10 bases spanning the gap. The DNA of the CDR3 is TGTGCCAGCAGTACTACACCAGCTAACTATGGCTACACCTTC. Its protein product is CASSTTPANYGYTF.

In its sample, this clone was seen once. The chain has TRBV3-1 (or the pseudogene TRBV3-2) and TRBJ1-1, with D uncertain. Per the germline V gene, CDR1 is LGHDT and CDR2 is YNNKEL (reference sequence). This CDR3 is built from 15 residues. V was shortened by 1 base and J by 6 bases, with 15 bases between the two germline ends. In DNA, the CDR3 is TGTGCCAGCAGCCAAGCCCGAACCGGGCCCGCTGAAGCTTTCTTT. Translation: CASSQARTGPAEAFF.

CDR3 nucleotides: TGTGCCAGCAGCTTGGGCGGACTAGCGGGAGGGCCTGGGGACTACGAGCAGTACTTC. Protein sequence: CASSLGGLAGGPGDYEQYF. This rearrangement joins TRBV7-6 to TRBJ2-7; 15 nucleotides align to TRBD2. Looked up from germline, CDR1 is SGHVS and CDR2 is FNYEAQ. The CDR3 extends over 19 amino acids. V was clipped by 3 bases and J by 3 bases; unmatched bases: 12.

This CDR3 reads CASSYGSGGPYNEQFF. The CDR3 region has the DNA TGTGCCAGCAGTTATGGATCGGGGGGCCCCTACAATGAGCAGTTCTTC. V and J are TRBV6-6 and TRBJ2-1; maybe TRBD2 (7 bases). Germline V gene lookup returns CDR1 MNHNY and CDR2 SVGAGI (reference sequence). Trimming stripped 3 bases from V and 2 bases from J, with 14 bases between. The CDR3 runs 16 residues.

The rearrangement joins TRBV19 to TRBJ2-5, with D uncertain. V lost 2 bases to trimming and J lost 0 bases, with 4 bases between them. Per the germline V gene, CDR1 is LNHDA and CDR2 is SQIVND (reference sequence). CDR3 length: 13 amino acids. CDR3 nucleotides: TGTGCCAGTAGTATACGGAACCAAGAGACCCAGTACTTC. It codes for CASSIRNQETQYF.

The genes are TRBV5-4 and TRBJ2-7; D is undetermined. The CDR3 is 14 amino acids. Germline values: CDR1 SGHNT, CDR2 YYREEE (reference sequence). Trimming stripped 0 bases from V and 1 base from J, with 8 bases between. The DNA of the CDR3 is TGTGCCAGCAGCTTGGTGTCAGGTTCCTACGAGCAGTACTTC. The encoded protein is CASSLVSGSYEQYF.

Notes on this clone: One end of the junction does not line up with germline, which may come from a read error. The rearrangement joins TRBV27 to TRBJ2-1; D ambiguous. Per germline, CDR1 MNHEY and CDR2 SMNVEV (reference sequence). The CDR3 runs to 12 residues. CDR3 loop: CASSLLGHEQLF. Here the CDR3 DNA reads TGTGCCAGCAGCCTCCTGGGCCATGAGCAGCTCTTC.

This chain uses TRBV9 with TRBJ1-5; D is unresolved. Germline CDR1 reads SGDLS; CDR2 reads YYNGEE. With 0 bases removed from V and 4 bases from J, the gap between germline ends came to 8 bases. The CDR3 length is 14 residues. The CDR3 spells CASSVDPYNQPQHF. DNA of the CDR3: TGTGCCAGCAGCGTAGACCCTTATAATCAGCCCCAGCATTTT.

The CDR3 sequence is CASSQTSGSYYGYTF. CDR3 bases: TGCGCCAGCAGCCAAACGAGCGGCTCTTACTATGGCTACACCTTC. This rearrangement joins TRBV4-1 to TRBJ1-2; no clear D gene. The germline V gene has CDR1 MGHRA and CDR2 YSYEKL. Trimming removed 2 bases from V and 3 bases from J, with 13 bases in between. CDR3 length: 15 amino acids.

The V gene is TRBV7-3, the J gene TRBJ2-3, with D possibly called TRBD1 or TRBD2 (5 bases each). There are 14 residues in the CDR3. V gave up 1 base and J gave up 4 bases, with 9 bases separating them. Looked up from germline, CDR1 is SGHTA and CDR2 is FQGTGA. The CDR3 reads CASSLMGEADTQYF. The CDR3 DNA follows: TGTGCCAGCAGCTTAATGGGGGAAGCAGATACGCAGTATTTT.

The genes are TRBV7-9 and TRBJ1-1; possible D gene TRBD1, 6 bases. The CDR3 loop spans 12 amino acids. Trimming removed 5 bases at V and 7 bases at J, with 11 bases between. Germline V gene data show CDR1 as SEHNR and CDR2 as FQNEAQ (reference sequence). The CDR3 DNA reads as TGTGCCAGCAGCCTAGGGGGAAATGAAGCTTTCTTT. Translated, it gives CASSLGGNEAFF.

The chain employs TRBV7-3 and TRBJ2-1, with TRBD2 matching 11 bases. The V and J ends lost 4 bases and 3 bases, in that order; junction bases with no gene match: 8. This CDR3 spans 17 amino acids. Germline V CDR1 and CDR2: SGHTA, FQGTGA. The DNA for the CDR3 is TGTGCCAGCAGCTCCCTAGCGGGGGGCCGGGGCTACAATGAGCAGTTCTTC. Protein: CASSSLAGGRGYNEQFF.

The chain recombines TRBV30 with TRBJ2-7; possibly TRBD2 for D (6 bases). Trimming took 2 bases from V and 6 from J, leaving 11 bases between them. Germline V gene data show CDR1 as GTSNPN and CDR2 as SVGIG (reference sequence). The CDR3 runs to 12 residues. The CDR3 spells CAWSYGLLEQYF. CDR3 in DNA: TGTGCCTGGAGTTACGGACTACTCGAGCAGTACTTC.